This entry features one T cell receptor beta chain sequence. Its antigen is not known. This entry belongs to a study of T cell responses to AZD1222 COVID-19 vaccine. General study results and limits: Without day 14 samples, only post-peak T cell repertoires were studied. With two AZD1222 doses given, Spike-specific TCR breadth and depth both rose.

Measured with immunoSEQ multiplex PCR; TCRdb has only the in-frame clones, and not every one. This table holds under 50,000 clones, roughly 90% found once. The J segment lost 13 bases and the V segment lost 3 bases, leaving 8 bases of the junction unmatched. The length of the CDR3 is 14 residues. Germline lookup yields CDR1 MNHNS and CDR2 SASEGT. The clonotype originates from an adult who received the AZD1222 COVID-19 vaccine. The sample here was peripheral blood, taken 28 days after the second AZD1222 dose. V usage is TRBV6-1 and J usage is TRBJ1-6, with 8 bases fitting TRBD1. The CDR3 DNA follows: TGTGCCAGCAGTGAGGGACAGGCTCGGATTCCCCTCCACTTT. It encodes CASSEGQARIPLHF.